These 16 T cell receptor beta chains came from one sample sequenced in a study of T cells in Graves' hyperthyroidism and ophthalmopathy. RNA transcripts gave rise to amplified TCR beta CDR3 regions. The primer set for the first-round RT-PCR of the TCR CDR3 was HTBI. Via MiXCR, TCRdb re-called the multiplex PCR reads, giving one row per CDR3 protein. This table has over 500,000 distinct CDR3 sequences, roughly a sixth appearing once. Sequenced: blood. These receptors all stem from a woman between 18 and 30 years old with Graves' ophthalmopathy.

This clonotype appeared many times. This sequence joins TRBV6-1 and TRBJ2-1; D gene uncertain. Germline CDR1 and CDR2: MNHNS and SASEGT. The CDR3 sequence is 18 residues long. V lost 1 base, J lost 0 bases, and 16 bases lay in between. In DNA form, the CDR3 reads TGTGCCAGCAGTGAAGAGGTCGGGTACCTGAGCTCCTACAATGAGCAGTTCTTC. Protein sequence: CASSEEVGYLSSYNEQFF.

This clonotype was counted many times. The V call is TRBV5-1, the J call TRBJ2-3, with 12 bases that match TRBD2. This CDR3 is 17 amino acids long. V gave up 4 bases and J gave up 0 bases; unmatched junction bases: 6. Germline CDR1 SGHRS, CDR2 YFSETQ. The CDR3 DNA reads as TGCGCCAGCAGCCCTACCGGGACTAGCGGGAGCACAGATACGCAGTATTTT. Translated, it gives CASSPTGTSGSTDTQYF. The complete variable domain, with remaining parts taken from reference TRBV5-1 and TRBJ2-3, reads KAGVTQTPRYLIKTRGQQVTLSCSPISGHRSVSWYQQTPGQGLQFLFEYFSETQRNKGNFPGRFSGRQFSNSRSEMNVSTLELGDSALYLCASSPTGTSGSTDTQYFGPGTRLTVL.

V is TRBV20-1 and J is TRBJ1-1; tentative D call: TRBD1 (6 bases). Germline CDR1 and CDR2: DFQATT and SNEGSKA (reference sequence). CDR3 length: 16 amino acids. V shed 0 bases and J shed 4 bases, with 18 bases lying between them. CDR3 residues: CSAREILAGQRTEAFF. The CDR3 nucleotides read TGCAGTGCTAGAGAGATCTTGGCAGGACAGCGCACTGAAGCTTTCTTT.

The chain is built from TRBV19 and TRBJ1-5; 10 bases are a match to TRBD1. Germline V gene lookup returns CDR1 LNHDA and CDR2 SQIVND (reference sequence). This CDR3 region has 14 residues. The J segment lost 6 bases and the V segment lost 5 bases, leaving 4 bases of the junction unmatched. The CDR3 loop reads CASSGGTGVQPQHF. Here the CDR3 DNA reads TGTGCCAGTAGTGGCGGGACAGGGGTTCAGCCCCAGCATTTT.

This clonotype was recorded many times. The V and J genes are TRBV6-1 and TRBJ2-1; 11 bases match TRBD2. The CDR3 is made up of 16 amino acids. J lost 6 bases, V lost 7 bases, and 11 bases had no gene match. Germline values: CDR1 MNHNS, CDR2 SASEGT. The CDR3 reads CASIGQGTSGPNEQFF. In DNA form, the CDR3 reads TGTGCCAGCATAGGACAGGGGACTAGCGGACCCAATGAGCAGTTCTTC.

For this clonotype: A much larger clone sits a single nucleotide away, making a read error possible. The V call is TRBV7-6, the J call TRBJ2-5; D possibly matches TRBD1 or TRBD2 (5 bases each). The CDR3 runs to 13 residues. CDR1 and CDR2 (germline): SGHVS, FNYEAQ. In DNA form, the CDR3 reads TGTGCCAGAAGCTTAGGGACCTCCGAGACCCAGTACTTC. Residues: CARSLGTSETQYF.

This clonotype was seen many times. The chain links TRBV7-3 to TRBJ2-3; 9 bases line up with TRBD1. This CDR3 comprises 15 residues. J lost 6 bases, V lost 4 bases, and 8 bases had no gene match. Looked up from germline, CDR1 is SGHTA and CDR2 is FQGTGA. Written as DNA, the CDR3 is TGTGCCAGCAGCTCGGGGACAGGGTTGATGGATACGCAGTATTTT. Protein: CASSSGTGLMDTQYF.

This clonotype showed up many times. The gene calls are TRBV28 and TRBJ1-1; D remains ambiguous. Germline CDR1 and CDR2: MDHEN and SYDVKM. This CDR3 has 13 residues. V was pared by 2 bases and J by 1 base, with 5 bases between. The CDR3 is CASSLRENTEAFF. CDR3 bases: TGTGCCAGCAGTTTAAGGGAGAACACTGAAGCTTTCTTT. The complete variable domain, with remaining parts taken from reference TRBV28 and TRBJ1-1, reads DVKVTQSSRYLVKRTGEKVFLECVQDMDHENMFWYRQDPGLGLRLIYFSYDVKMKEKGDIPEGYSVSREKKERFSLILESASTNQTSMYLCASSLRENTEAFFGQGTRLTVV.

This clonotype showed up many times. This sequence joins TRBV5-1 and TRBJ2-3, with 7 bases fitting TRBD1. The length of the CDR3 is 14 residues. The germline V gene has CDR1 SGHRS and CDR2 YFSETQ. Trimming removed 4 bases from V and 4 bases from J; junction bases left unmatched: 6. CDR3 residues: CASSRDSPPDTQYF. CDR3 bases: TGCGCCAGCAGCCGGGACAGCCCCCCAGATACGCAGTATTTT.

This clonotype has more than one count but fewer than ten. The chain recombines TRBV20-1 with TRBJ2-1; 7 nucleotides match TRBD2. From germline, CDR1 is DFQATT and CDR2 SNEGSKA (reference sequence). The CDR3 contains 14 residues. V lost 4 bases, J lost 0 bases, and 3 bases stayed unmatched. The CDR3 region is CSAIGGSSYNEQFF. CDR3 bases: TGCAGTGCTATAGGCGGGAGCTCCTACAATGAGCAGTTCTTC.

This clonotype was detected ten times or more. This chain connects TRBV7-8 to TRBJ2-1, with 9 bases lining up with TRBD1. The CDR3 runs 16 residues. Trimming cost V 5 bases and J 5 bases; bases outside gene matches: 10. Germline-derived CDR1 and CDR2 are SGHVS and FQNEAQ. The CDR3 spells CASSPRDRASHNEQFF. The DNA for the CDR3 is TGTGCCAGCAGCCCGCGGGACAGGGCATCCCACAATGAGCAGTTCTTC.

The sample holds many counts of this clonotype. The rearrangement uses TRBV4-1 and TRBJ1-2; no clear D gene. The V end was cut by 3 bases, the J end by 5 bases, with 4 bases between. There are 11 residues in the CDR3. Germline loops: CDR1 MGHRA, CDR2 YSYEKL. CDR3 region: CASSHWYGYTF. The CDR3 bases are TGCGCCAGCAGCCATTGGTATGGCTACACCTTC.

This clonotype has more than one count but fewer than ten. The rearrangement joins TRBV19 to TRBJ2-2, with 12 bases lining up with TRBD2. Germline loops: CDR1 LNHDA, CDR2 SQIVND (reference sequence). Losses at the gene ends were 11 bases for V and 6 bases for J; bases not matched to a gene: 10. The CDR3 runs to 15 residues. Written as DNA, the CDR3 is TGTGCCGTACTAGCGGGGGGTTATCAGTCCGGGGAGCTGTTTTTT. Amino acid sequence: CAVLAGGYQSGELFF. Combining the CDR3 with reference TRBV19 and TRBJ2-2 gives the whole variable domain DGGITQSPKYLFRKEGQNVTLSCEQNLNHDAMYWYRQDPGQGLRLIYYSQIVNDFQKGDIAEGYSVSREKKESFPLTVTSAQKNPTAFYLCAVLAGGYQSGELFFGEGSRLTVL.

The chain links TRBV19 to TRBJ2-3, with 7 bases identical to TRBD2. Germline CDR1 is LNHDA and CDR2 is SQIVND (reference sequence). J lost 1 base, V lost 6 bases, and 7 bases had no gene match. The CDR3 covers 15 residues. The CDR3 spells CASRKPGLRTDTQYF. CDR3 DNA: TGTGCCAGTAGAAAACCGGGACTACGCACAGATACGCAGTATTTT.

This clonotype was counted only a few times. V and J are TRBV27 and TRBJ1-2; 7 bases match TRBD1. CDR3 length equals 13 residues. V lost 4 bases, J lost 8 bases, and 7 bases stayed unmatched. Germline CDR1 MNHEY, CDR2 SMNVEV (reference sequence). This CDR3 is CASSYSGQSGYTF. CDR3 nucleotide sequence: TGTGCCAGCAGTTATTCGGGACAGAGCGGCTACACCTTC.

In its sample, this clonotype was seen a few times. CDR3 sequence (DNA): TGTGCCAGCAGCGTGTCAGGGAGATTCGAGACCCAGTACTTC. This gives the protein CASSVSGRFETQYF. This sequence joins TRBV5-6 and TRBJ2-5; D tentatively fits TRBD1 or TRBD2 (5 bases each). Looked up from germline, CDR1 is SGHDT and CDR2 is YYEEEE. This CDR3 is built from 14 residues. The V gene lost 4 bases and the J gene lost 5 bases, with 15 bases spanning the gap.